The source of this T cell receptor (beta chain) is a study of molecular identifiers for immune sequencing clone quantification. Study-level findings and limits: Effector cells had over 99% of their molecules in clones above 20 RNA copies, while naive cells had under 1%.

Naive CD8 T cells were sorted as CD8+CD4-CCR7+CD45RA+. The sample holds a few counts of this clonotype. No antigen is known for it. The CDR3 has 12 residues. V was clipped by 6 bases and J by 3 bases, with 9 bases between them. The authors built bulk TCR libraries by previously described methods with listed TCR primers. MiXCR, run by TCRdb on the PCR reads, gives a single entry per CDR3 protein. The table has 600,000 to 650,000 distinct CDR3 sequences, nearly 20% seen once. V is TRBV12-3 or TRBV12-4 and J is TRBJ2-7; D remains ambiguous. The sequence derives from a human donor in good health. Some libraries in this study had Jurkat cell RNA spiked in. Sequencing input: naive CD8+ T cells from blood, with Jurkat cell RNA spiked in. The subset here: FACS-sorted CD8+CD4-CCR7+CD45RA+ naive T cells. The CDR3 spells CASSADDYEQYF. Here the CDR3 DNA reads TGTGCCAGCAGCGCCGATGACTACGAGCAGTACTTC.